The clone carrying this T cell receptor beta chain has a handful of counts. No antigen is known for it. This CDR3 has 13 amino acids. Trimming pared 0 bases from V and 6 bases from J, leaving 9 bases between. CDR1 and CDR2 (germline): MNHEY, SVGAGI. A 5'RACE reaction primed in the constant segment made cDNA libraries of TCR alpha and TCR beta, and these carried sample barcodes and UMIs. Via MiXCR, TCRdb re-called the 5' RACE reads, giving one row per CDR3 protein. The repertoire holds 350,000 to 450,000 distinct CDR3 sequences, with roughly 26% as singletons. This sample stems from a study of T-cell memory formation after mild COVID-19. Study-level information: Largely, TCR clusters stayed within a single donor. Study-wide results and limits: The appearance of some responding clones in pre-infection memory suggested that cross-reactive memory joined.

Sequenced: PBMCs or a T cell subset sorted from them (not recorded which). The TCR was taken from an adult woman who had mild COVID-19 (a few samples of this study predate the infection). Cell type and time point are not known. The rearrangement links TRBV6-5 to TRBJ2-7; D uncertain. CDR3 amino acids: CASSYSAGREQYF. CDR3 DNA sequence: TGTGCCAGCAGTTACTCAGCCGGGCGCGAGCAGTACTTC.